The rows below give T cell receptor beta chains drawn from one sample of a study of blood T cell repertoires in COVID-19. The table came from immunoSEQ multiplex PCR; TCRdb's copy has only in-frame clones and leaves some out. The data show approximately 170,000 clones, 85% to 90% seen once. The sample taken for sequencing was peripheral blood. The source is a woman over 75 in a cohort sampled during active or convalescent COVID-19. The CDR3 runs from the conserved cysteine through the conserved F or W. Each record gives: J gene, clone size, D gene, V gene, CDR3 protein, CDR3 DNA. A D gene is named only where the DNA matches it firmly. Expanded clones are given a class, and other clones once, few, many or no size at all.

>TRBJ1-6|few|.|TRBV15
CATTGAYNSPLHF
TGTGCCACAACGGGGGCCTATAATTCACCCCTCCACTTT
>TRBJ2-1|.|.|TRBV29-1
CSVESISYNEQFF
TGCAGCGTTGAGTCCATCTCCTACAATGAGCAGTTCTTC
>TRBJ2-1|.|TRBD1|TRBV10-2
CASSRDRGQNNEQFF
TGCGCCAGCAGTAGGGACAGGGGGCAGAACAATGAGCAGTTCTTC
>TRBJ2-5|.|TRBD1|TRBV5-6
CASTRQGAVETQYF
TGTGCCAGCACCAGACAGGGGGCGGTTGAGACCCAGTACTTC
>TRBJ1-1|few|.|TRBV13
CASSLLPEAFF
TGTGCCAGCAGCTTACTCCCTGAAGCTTTCTTT
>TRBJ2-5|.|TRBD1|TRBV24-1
CATSDIRDRLQETQYF
TGTGCCACCAGTGATATCCGGGACAGGCTGCAAGAGACCCAGTACTTC
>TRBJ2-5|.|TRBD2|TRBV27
CASSSSGKSETQYF
TGTGCCAGCAGTTCCAGCGGGAAGTCAGAGACCCAGTACTTC
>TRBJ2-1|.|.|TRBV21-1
CASSNKWGGRCEQFF
TGTGCCAGCAGCAATAAGTGGGGGGGCCGTTGTGAGCAGTTCTTC
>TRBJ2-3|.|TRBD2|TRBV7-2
CASSPQRGDTQYF
TGTGCCAGCAGCCCGCAGCGGGGGGATACGCAGTATTTT
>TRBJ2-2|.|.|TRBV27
CASSFRRGGELFF
TGTGCCAGCAGTTTCAGACGAGGCGGGGAGCTGTTTTTT
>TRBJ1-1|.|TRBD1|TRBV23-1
CASSQSGQGFVRNTEAFF
TGCGCCAGCAGTCAATCGGGACAGGGTTTCGTTAGGAACACTGAAGCTTTCTTT
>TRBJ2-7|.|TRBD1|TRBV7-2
CASSQTGGSTYEQYF
TGTGCCAGCAGCCAGACAGGGGGCTCAACCTACGAGCAGTACTTC
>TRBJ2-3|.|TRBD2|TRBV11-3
CASSLGGRPSDTQYF
TGTGCCAGCAGCTTAGGCGGGAGGCCATCAGATACGCAGTATTTT
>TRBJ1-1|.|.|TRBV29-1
CSIGQNMNTEAFF
TGCAGCATCGGACAGAACATGAACACTGAAGCTTTCTTT
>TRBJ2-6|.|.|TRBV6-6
CASSPHSSGANVLTF
TGTGCCAGCAGCCCTCACAGCTCTGGGGCCAACGTCCTGACTTTC
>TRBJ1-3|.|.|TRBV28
CASSSTGVSGNTIYF
TGTGCCAGCAGTTCGACAGGTGTCTCTGGAAACACCATATATTTT
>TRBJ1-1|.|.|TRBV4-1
CASSQEVRDTEAFF
TGCGCCAGCAGCCAAGAGGTTAGAGACACTGAAGCTTTCTTT